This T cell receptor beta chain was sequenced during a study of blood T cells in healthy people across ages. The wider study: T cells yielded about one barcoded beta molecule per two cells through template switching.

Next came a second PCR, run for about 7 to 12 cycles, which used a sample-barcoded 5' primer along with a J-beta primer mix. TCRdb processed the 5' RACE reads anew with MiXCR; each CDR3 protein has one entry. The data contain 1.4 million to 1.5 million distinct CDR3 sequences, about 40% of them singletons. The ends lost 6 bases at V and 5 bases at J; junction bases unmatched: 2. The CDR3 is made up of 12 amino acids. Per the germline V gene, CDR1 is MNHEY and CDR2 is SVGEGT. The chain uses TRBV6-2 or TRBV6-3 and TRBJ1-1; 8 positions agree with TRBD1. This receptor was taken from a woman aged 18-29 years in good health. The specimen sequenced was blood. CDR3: CASSHRGTEAFF. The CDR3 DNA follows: TGTGCCAGCAGCCACAGGGGGACTGAAGCTTTCTTT.